This T cell receptor beta chain was captured by sequencing in a study of cytomegalovirus exposure and HLA in healthy donors. General study findings and limits: Researchers counted some 150 TCR beta chains as cytomegalovirus-associated. The tendency of first-cohort TCR clusters to co-occur in the approximately 110 validation repertoires was the finding of a later analysis.

Trimming took 5 bases from V and 1 from J; bases not matched to a gene: 7. In germline, CDR1 is SGHAT, CDR2 FQDESV (reference sequence). The CDR3 contains 15 residues. This clone was recorded only once. The antigen is undetermined. Clones were sequenced by immunoSEQ multiplex PCR, and TCRdb holds only the in-frame ones, with some missing. The data contain 90,000 to 120,000 clones, over 75% of them singletons. The rearrangement links TRBV11-1 to TRBJ1-2, with 7 nucleotides matching TRBD1. The receptor was isolated from a woman in her late teens or twenties in good health and CMV-seronegative. Specimen: PBMCs. For the CDR3, the DNA is TGTGCCAGCAGCCCTCGACAGGGTTATAACTATGGCTACACCTTC. It codes for CASSPRQGYNYGYTF.